The rows below give T cell receptor beta chains drawn from one sample of a study of OX40 agonist ivuxolimab in advanced cancers. TCRdb's copy holds only in-frame clones and misses some; the assay was immunoSEQ multiplex PCR. The repertoire has about 49,000 clones, less than 90% of them found once; the top ten carry over 50%. This specimen was CD4+ or CD8+ T cells sorted from blood, taken in a trial of the OX40 agonist ivuxolimab. These receptors were collected from an adult with an advanced solid tumor such as melanoma, head and neck, liver or kidney cancer. The CDR3 runs from the conserved cysteine through the conserved F or W. The order of the fields is V gene, J gene, D gene, clone size, CDR3 protein, CDR3 DNA. A D gene is named only where the DNA matches it firmly. Some rows have no size entry. The others give once, few or many, or a class for an expanded clone.

>TRBV7-6|TRBJ2-7|-|once
CASSLAAGRTYEQYF
TGTGCCAGCAGCTTAGCGGCAGGGCGGACCTACGAGCAGTACTTC
>TRBV28|TRBJ2-3|TRBD2|-
CASSSPRTSGFTDTQYF
TGTGCCAGCAGTTCCCCCCGGACTAGCGGGTTCACAGATACGCAGTATTTT
>TRBV9|TRBJ2-3|TRBD2|few
CASRPGLAEFRPVSTDTQYF
TGTGCCAGCAGACCGGGACTAGCCGAATTCCGGCCCGTTAGCACAGATACGCAGTATTTT
>TRBV19|TRBJ2-1|TRBD2|once
CASRMESSGGGNEQFF
TGTGCCAGTAGGATGGAGTCTAGCGGGGGCGGGAATGAGCAGTTCTTC
>TRBV11-3|TRBJ2-3|-|-
CASSLTYSSTDTQYF
TGTGCCAGCAGCTTAACGTATTCAAGCACAGATACGCAGTATTTT
>TRBV7-3|TRBJ2-1|-|-
CASSPLSSVYNEQFF
TGTGCCAGCAGCCCCTTATCGAGCGTGTACAATGAGCAGTTCTTC
>TRBV11-2|TRBJ2-1|-|-
CASSLVSWSSYNEQFF
TGTGCCAGCAGCTTAGTCTCCTGGAGCTCCTACAATGAGCAGTTCTTC
>TRBV6-7|TRBJ1-1|-|-
CASSNGSQTEAFF
TGTGCCAGCAGTAACGGGAGCCAAACTGAAGCTTTCTTT
>TRBV9|TRBJ1-1|-|-
CASSWTATSNTEAFF
TGTGCCAGCAGCTGGACAGCTACTTCGAACACTGAAGCTTTCTTT
>TRBV5-1|TRBJ2-3|-|-
CASSLYTGYTDTQYF
TGCGCCAGCAGCTTGTATACAGGCTACACAGATACGCAGTATTTT
>TRBV6-1|TRBJ2-7|-|-
CASSEGHGASYEQYF
TGTGCCAGCAGTGAAGGACACGGAGCATCCTACGAGCAGTACTTC
>TRBV27|TRBJ1-5|-|hyperexpanded
CASSWRDQPQHF
TGTGCCAGCAGTTGGCGTGATCAGCCCCAGCATTTT
>TRBV2|TRBJ2-7|TRBD1|-
CASKKLGDSEQYF
TGTGCCAGCAAAAAACTTGGGGACAGCGAGCAGTACTTC
>TRBV13|TRBJ2-3|-|-
CASSIRRDGSTDTQYF
TGTGCCAGCAGCATCCGTCGGGACGGGAGCACAGATACGCAGTATTTT
>TRBV28|TRBJ2-3|TRBD2|-
CATQRGEDTDTQYF
TGTGCCACCCAGCGGGGTGAGGACACAGATACGCAGTATTTT
>TRBV7-9|TRBJ2-5|-|-
CASSLVSETQYF
TGTGCCAGCAGCTTAGTTTCGGAGACCCAGTACTTC
>TRBV2|TRBJ1-5|-|-
CASKLRPGPSQPQHF
TGTGCCAGCAAATTAAGGCCAGGGCCAAGTCAGCCCCAGCATTTT
>TRBV11-3|TRBJ1-1|-|-
CASSSQGGTEAFF
TGTGCCAGCAGCTCCCAAGGAGGCACTGAAGCTTTCTTT
>TRBV18|TRBJ1-3|TRBD1|once
CASSLGTGTGNTIYF
TGTGCCAGCTCCCTCGGGACAGGGACTGGAAACACCATATATTTT
>TRBV7-8|TRBJ2-5|TRBD2|once
CASTSGGAGETQYF
TGTGCCAGCACTAGCGGGGGGGCGGGAGAGACCCAGTACTTC
>TRBV4-1|TRBJ1-3|-|many
CASSQGGGRNTIYF
TGCGCCAGCAGCCAAGGCGGGGGGCGGAACACCATATATTTT
>TRBV6-5|TRBJ2-2|-|-
CASSYRGGLFF
TGTGCCAGCAGTTACAGGGGTGGGCTGTTTTTT
>TRBV30|TRBJ1-5|-|-
CAWSTGGPQHF
TGTGCCTGGAGTACCGGTGGGCCCCAGCATTTT
>TRBV4-1|TRBJ2-7|-|-
CASSSGPGNEQYF
TGCGCCAGCAGTTCTGGCCCGGGGAACGAGCAGTACTTC
>TRBV5-6|TRBJ1-4|-|-
CASSLRKGTMVATNEKLFF
TGTGCCAGCAGCTTAAGGAAGGGTACAATGGTCGCAACTAATGAAAAACTGTTTTTT
>TRBV29-1|TRBJ2-1|-|once
CSGSGTGSYNEQFF
TGCAGCGGGTCTGGCACAGGCTCCTACAATGAGCAGTTCTTC
>TRBV6-1|TRBJ1-3|-|-
CASRGALVTGNTIYF
TGTGCCAGCAGGGGAGCTTTAGTAACTGGAAACACCATATATTTT
>TRBV5-4|TRBJ2-3|-|-
CASSAPGLLVDTQYF
TGTGCCAGCAGTGCTCCGGGACTTCTAGTAGATACGCAGTATTTT
>TRBV7-6|TRBJ2-3|TRBD2|-
CASSLRPLLAEVTDTQYF
TGTGCCAGCAGCTTACGTCCATTACTAGCGGAGGTCACAGATACGCAGTATTTT
>TRBV20-1|TRBJ2-7|-|-
CSGLGAYEQYF
TGCAGTGGGCTTGGGGCCTACGAGCAGTACTTC
>TRBV5-1|TRBJ2-7|-|-
CASRLVSRVLLWEQYF
TGCGCCAGCAGGTTAGTTTCCAGGGTACTATTGTGGGAGCAGTACTTC
>TRBV29-1|TRBJ1-2|-|-
CSVLNGPEYGYTF
TGCAGCGTCTTGAATGGACCGGAATATGGCTACACCTTC
>TRBV4-1|TRBJ1-6|TRBD1|-
CASSQDSGQGAYNSPLHF
TGCGCCAGCAGCCAAGATAGTGGACAGGGGGCCTATAATTCACCCCTCCACTTT
>TRBV6-6|TRBJ2-7|-|-
CASRNPQQGSYEQYF
TGTGCCAGCAGAAATCCCCAGCAGGGGTCCTACGAGCAGTACTTC
>TRBV14|TRBJ1-6|TRBD1|-
CASSQGQGWNSPLHF
TGTGCCAGCAGCCAAGGACAGGGGTGGAATTCACCCCTCCACTTT
>TRBV19|TRBJ1-2|-|-
CASSQGTIYGYTF
TGTGCCAGTAGTCAAGGGACAATCTATGGCTACACCTTC
>TRBV10-3|TRBJ2-7|TRBD1|-
CATQEVGQGLYEQYF
TGTGCCACCCAAGAGGTGGGACAGGGGCTTTACGAGCAGTACTTC
>TRBV7-6|TRBJ1-5|-|once
CASSLEAGGQPQHF
TGTGCCAGCAGCTTAGAGGCTGGCGGACAGCCCCAGCATTTT
>TRBV7-9|TRBJ1-5|-|once
CASSSSGGSNQPQHF
TGTGCCAGCAGCTCCAGCGGGGGTAGCAATCAGCCCCAGCATTTT
>TRBV5-4|TRBJ1-3|-|-
CASSHGPEAGNTIYF
TGTGCCAGCAGCCACGGACCCGAGGCTGGAAACACCATATATTTT
>TRBV9|TRBJ2-5|TRBD2|-
CASSVGGSGSQQETQYF
TGTGCCAGCAGCGTAGGAGGTAGCGGGAGTCAGCAAGAGACCCAGTACTTC
>TRBV6-7|TRBJ1-4|TRBD1|-
CASSYRDRVTEKLFF
TGTGCCAGCAGTTACCGCGACAGGGTAACTGAAAAACTGTTTTTT
>TRBV4-2|TRBJ2-1|-|-
CASSLYRDNEQFF
TGTGCCAGCAGCTTGTACAGGGATAATGAGCAGTTCTTC
>TRBV6-5|TRBJ2-1|-|-
CASSYGGPNEQFF
TGTGCCAGCAGTTACGGAGGGCCGAATGAGCAGTTCTTC
>TRBV6-5|TRBJ2-4|-|-
CASSFRAGIFNIQYF
TGTGCCAGCAGTTTTCGCGCTGGCATTTTCAACATTCAGTACTTC
>TRBV9|TRBJ2-5|TRBD2|-
CASSLAGGPPQETQYF
TGTGCCAGCAGTCTAGCGGGGGGGCCTCCCCAAGAGACCCAGTACTTC
>TRBV5-4|TRBJ2-7|TRBD2|once
CASRMWGGRDEQYF
TGTGCCAGCAGGATGTGGGGCGGGAGGGACGAGCAGTACTTC
>TRBV5-4|TRBJ2-5|-|-
CASSLAGTAIWETQYF
TGTGCCAGCAGCCTCGCCGGGACGGCCATTTGGGAGACCCAGTACTTC
>TRBV5-1|TRBJ2-6|-|-
CASSGGTLSGANVLTF
TGCGCCAGCAGCGGCGGGACTCTCTCTGGGGCCAACGTCCTGACTTTC
>TRBV10-1|TRBJ2-3|-|-
CASNSQGGDTQYF
TGCGCCAGCAATTCGCAGGGGGGCGATACGCAGTATTTT
>TRBV6-6|TRBJ1-1|-|-
CASSYSTDRAFF
TGTGCCAGCAGTTACTCGACCGACCGAGCTTTCTTT
>TRBV5-1|TRBJ1-3|-|-
CASSPGQNSGNTIYF
TGCGCCAGCAGCCCTGGACAGAACTCTGGAAACACCATATATTTT
>TRBV4-3|TRBJ1-6|TRBD1|-
CASSQDQTGNSPLHF
TGCGCCAGCAGCCAAGATCAGACAGGGAATTCACCCCTCCACTTT